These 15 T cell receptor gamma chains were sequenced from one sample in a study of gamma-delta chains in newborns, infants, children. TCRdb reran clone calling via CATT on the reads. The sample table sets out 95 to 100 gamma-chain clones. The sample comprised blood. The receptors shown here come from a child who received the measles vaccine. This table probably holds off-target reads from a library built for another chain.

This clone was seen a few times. CDR3 bases: TGTGCCTGTGACACGTTGGGGGATACAGCACAACTCTTCTTT. This gives the protein CACDTLGDTAQLFF. The J gene has no call, while the V gene is TRGV9. Germline V gene sequence: CDR1 GITISATS, CDR2 ISYDGTV (reference sequence). The length of the CDR3 is 14 residues.

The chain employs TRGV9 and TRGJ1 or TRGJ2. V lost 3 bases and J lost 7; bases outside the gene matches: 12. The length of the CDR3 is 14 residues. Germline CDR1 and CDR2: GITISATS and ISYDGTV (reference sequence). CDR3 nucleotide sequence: TGTGCCTTGTGGGAGACCCGACTGGGGTATAAGAAACTCTTT. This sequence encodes CALWETRLGYKKLF.

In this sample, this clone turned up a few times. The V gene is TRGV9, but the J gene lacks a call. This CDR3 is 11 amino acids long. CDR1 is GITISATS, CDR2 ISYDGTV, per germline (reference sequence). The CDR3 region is CAFPNLRRAFF. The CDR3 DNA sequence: TGTGCCTTCCCAAATCTTCGAAGGGCCTTTTTT.

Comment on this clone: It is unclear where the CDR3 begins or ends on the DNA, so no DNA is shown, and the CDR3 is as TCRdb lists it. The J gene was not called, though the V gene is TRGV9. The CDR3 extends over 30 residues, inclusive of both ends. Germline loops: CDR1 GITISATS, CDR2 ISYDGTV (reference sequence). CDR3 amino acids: CACDPLELLGDTLSSWDTRQMFFGTGIKLF.

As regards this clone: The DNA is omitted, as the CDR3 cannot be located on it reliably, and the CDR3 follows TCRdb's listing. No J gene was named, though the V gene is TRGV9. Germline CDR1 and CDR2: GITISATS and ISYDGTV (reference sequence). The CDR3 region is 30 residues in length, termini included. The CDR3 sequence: CAFMPGPGAGGFKNSWDTRQMFFGTGIKLF.

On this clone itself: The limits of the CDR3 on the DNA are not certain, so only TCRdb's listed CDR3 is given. CDR3 protein: CACDTAGGYSWDTRQMFFGTGIKLF. The J gene went uncalled, whereas the V gene is TRGV9. The CDR3 contains 25 residues when both ends are counted. Germline V gives CDR1 GITISATS, CDR2 ISYDGTV (reference sequence).

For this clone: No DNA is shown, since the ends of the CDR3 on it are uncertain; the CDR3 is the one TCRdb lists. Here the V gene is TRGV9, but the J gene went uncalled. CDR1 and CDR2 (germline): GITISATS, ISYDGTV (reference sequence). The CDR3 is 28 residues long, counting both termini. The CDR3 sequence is CACTPLGDTPPSSWDTRQMFFGTGIKLF.

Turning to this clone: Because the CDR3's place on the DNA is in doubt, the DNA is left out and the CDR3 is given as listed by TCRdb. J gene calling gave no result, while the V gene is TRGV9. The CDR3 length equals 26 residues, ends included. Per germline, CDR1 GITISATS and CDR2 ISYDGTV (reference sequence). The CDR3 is CACDTAGGLSSWDTRQMFFGTGIKLF.

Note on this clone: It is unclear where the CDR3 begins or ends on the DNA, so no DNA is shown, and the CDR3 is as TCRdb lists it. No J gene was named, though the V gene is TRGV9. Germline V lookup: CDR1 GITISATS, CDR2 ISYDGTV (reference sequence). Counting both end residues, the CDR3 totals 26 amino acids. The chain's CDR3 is CACDSTGGWDSWDTRQMFFGTGIKLF.

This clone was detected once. CDR3 residues: CASPLLGDTQAQLFF. CDR3 bases: TGTGCTTCCCCTCTACTGGGGGATACGCAGGCACAACTCTTCTTT. V gene assignment gives TRGV10, but the J gene was left uncalled. TRGV10 qualifies as an ORF whose function is uncertain. The CDR3 covers 15 residues.

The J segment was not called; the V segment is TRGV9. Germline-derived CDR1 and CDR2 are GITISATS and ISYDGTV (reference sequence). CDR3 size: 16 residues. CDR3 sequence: CACDTLGDTKTAQLFF. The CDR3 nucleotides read TGTGCCTGTGACACGCTGGGGGATACCAAGACAGCACAACTCTTCTTT.

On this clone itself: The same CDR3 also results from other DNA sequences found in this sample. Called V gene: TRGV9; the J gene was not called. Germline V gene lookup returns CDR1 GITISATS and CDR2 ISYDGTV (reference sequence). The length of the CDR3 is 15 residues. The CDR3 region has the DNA TGTGCCTGCGACATACTGGGGGATTTGACAGCACAACTCTTCTTC. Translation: CACDILGDLTAQLFF.

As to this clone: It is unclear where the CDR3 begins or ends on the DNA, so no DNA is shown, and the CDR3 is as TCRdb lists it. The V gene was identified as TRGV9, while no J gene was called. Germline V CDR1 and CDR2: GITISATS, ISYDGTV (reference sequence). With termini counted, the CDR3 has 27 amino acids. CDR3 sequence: CACDTVLLGDTTWDTRQMFFGTGIKLF.

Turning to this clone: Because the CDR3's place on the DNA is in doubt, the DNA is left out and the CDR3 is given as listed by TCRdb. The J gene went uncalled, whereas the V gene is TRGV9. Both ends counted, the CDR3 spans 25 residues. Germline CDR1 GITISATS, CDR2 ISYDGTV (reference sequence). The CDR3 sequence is CACDTGGYASWVTRQMFFGTGIKLF.

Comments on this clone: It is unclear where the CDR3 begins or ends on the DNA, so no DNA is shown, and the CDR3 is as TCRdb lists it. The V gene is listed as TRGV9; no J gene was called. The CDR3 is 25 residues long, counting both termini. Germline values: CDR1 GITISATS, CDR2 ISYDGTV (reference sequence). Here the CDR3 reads CACDKVLGGSWDTRQMFFGTGIKLF.